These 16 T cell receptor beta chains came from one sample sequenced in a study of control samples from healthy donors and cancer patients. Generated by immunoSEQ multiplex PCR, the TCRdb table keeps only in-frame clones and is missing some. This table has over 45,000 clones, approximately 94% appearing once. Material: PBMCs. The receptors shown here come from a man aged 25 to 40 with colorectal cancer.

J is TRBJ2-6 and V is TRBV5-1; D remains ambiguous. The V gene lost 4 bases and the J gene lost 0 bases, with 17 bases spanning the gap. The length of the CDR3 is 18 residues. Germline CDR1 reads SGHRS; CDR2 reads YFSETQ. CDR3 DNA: TGCGCCAGCAGCCTGGACCTTTTCCCCCTCTCTGGGGCCAACGTCCTGACTTTC. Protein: CASSLDLFPLSGANVLTF.

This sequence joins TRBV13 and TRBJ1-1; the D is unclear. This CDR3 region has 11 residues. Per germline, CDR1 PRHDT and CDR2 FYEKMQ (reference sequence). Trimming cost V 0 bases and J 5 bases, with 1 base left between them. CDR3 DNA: TGTGCCAGCAGCTTAGGAACTGAAGCTTTCTTT. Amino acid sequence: CASSLGTEAFF.

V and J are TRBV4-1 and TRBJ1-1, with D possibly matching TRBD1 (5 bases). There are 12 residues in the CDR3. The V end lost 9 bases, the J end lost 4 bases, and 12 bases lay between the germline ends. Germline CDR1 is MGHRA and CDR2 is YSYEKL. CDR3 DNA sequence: TGCGCCAGTTCAGGGTTGGGCACTGAAGCTTTCTTT. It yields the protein CASSGLGTEAFF.

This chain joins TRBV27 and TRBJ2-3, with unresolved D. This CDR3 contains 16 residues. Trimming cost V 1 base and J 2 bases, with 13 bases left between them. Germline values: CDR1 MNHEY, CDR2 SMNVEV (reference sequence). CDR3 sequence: CASSLLAAVDTDTQYF. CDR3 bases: TGTGCCAGCAGTTTATTGGCGGCTGTGGACACAGATACGCAGTATTTT.

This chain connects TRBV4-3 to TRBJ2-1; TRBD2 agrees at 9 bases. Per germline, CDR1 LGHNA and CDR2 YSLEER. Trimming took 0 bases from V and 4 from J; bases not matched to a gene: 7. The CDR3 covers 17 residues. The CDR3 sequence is CASSQDKLAGRYNEQFF. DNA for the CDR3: TGCGCCAGCAGCCAAGATAAGCTAGCGGGGAGATACAATGAGCAGTTCTTC.

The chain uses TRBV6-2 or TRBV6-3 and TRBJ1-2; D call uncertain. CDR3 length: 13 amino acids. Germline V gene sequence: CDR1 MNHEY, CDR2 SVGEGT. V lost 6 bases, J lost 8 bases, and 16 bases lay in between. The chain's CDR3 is CASSLDSFGGYTF. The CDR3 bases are TGTGCCAGCAGCCTGGATTCTTTTGGGGGCTACACCTTC.

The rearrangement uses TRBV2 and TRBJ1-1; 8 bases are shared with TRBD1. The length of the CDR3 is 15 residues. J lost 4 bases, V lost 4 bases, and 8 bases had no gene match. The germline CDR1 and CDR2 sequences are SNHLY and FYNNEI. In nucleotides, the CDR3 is TGTGCCAGCAGTGTTATTTCCACAGGGGGCACTGAAGCTTTCTTT. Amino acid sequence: CASSVISTGGTEAFF.

CDR3 in DNA: TGTGCCAGCAGTGACGAAAATACCTTCTACGAGCAGTACGTC. It translates to CASSDENTFYEQYV. The chain carries TRBV6-2 or TRBV6-3 and TRBJ2-7; D not resolved. Trimming shortened V by 5 bases and J by 3 bases, and 14 bases separated the two germline ends. The CDR3 is made up of 14 amino acids. Germline CDR1 is MNHEY and CDR2 is SVGEGT.

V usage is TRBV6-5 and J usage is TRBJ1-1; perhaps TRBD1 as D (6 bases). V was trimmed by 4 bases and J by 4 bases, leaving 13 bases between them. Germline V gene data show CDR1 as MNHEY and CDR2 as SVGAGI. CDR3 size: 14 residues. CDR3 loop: CASSFQQGSTEAFF. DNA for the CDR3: TGTGCCAGCAGTTTCCAACAGGGTTCCACTGAAGCTTTCTTT.

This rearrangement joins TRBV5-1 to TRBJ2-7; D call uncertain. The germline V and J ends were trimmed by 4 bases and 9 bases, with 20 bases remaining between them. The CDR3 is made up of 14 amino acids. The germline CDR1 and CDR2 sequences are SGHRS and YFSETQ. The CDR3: CASSPDADLWGQYF. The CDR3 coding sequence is TGCGCCAGCAGCCCGGATGCAGATCTCTGGGGGCAGTACTTC.

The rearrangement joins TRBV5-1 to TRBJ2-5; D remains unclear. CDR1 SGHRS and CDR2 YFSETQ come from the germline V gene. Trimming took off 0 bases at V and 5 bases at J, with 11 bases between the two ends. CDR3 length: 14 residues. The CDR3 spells CASSLEGSTETQYF. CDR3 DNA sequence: TGCGCCAGCAGCTTGGAAGGGTCTACGGAGACCCAGTACTTC.

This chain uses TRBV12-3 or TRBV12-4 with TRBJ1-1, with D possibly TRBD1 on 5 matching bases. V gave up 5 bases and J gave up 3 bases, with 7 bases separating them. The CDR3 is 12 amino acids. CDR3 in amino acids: CASSPGYTEAFF. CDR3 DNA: TGTGCCAGCAGTCCAGGGTACACTGAAGCTTTCTTT.

The CDR3 protein is CASATGTEAFF. CDR3 nucleotide sequence: TGTGCCAGCGCCACGGGCACTGAAGCTTTCTTT. The V and J genes are TRBV6-6 and TRBJ1-1, with unresolved D. Germline V gives CDR1 MNHNY, CDR2 SVGAGI (reference sequence). The CDR3 extends over 11 amino acids. V lost 8 bases, J lost 4 bases, and 8 bases lay in between.

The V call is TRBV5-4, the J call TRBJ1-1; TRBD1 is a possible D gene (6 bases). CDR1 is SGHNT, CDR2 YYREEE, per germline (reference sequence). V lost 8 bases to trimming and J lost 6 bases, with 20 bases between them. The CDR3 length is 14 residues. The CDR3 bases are TGTGCCAGTTCCGGAGGGGGTAGAATAGCTGAAGCTTTCTTT. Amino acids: CASSGGGRIAEAFF. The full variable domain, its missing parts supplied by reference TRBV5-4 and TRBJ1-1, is ETGVTQSPTHLIKTRGQQVTLRCSSQSGHNTVSWYQQALGQGPQFIFQYYREEENGRGNFPPRFSGLQFPNYSSELNVNALELDDSALYLCASSGGGRIAEAFFGQGTRLTVV.

CDR3 loop: CASSLALLSGANVLTF. CDR3 in DNA: TGTGCCAGCAGCTTAGCGCTTTTGTCTGGGGCCAACGTCCTGACTTTC. The chain couples TRBV7-8 to TRBJ2-6; D remains ambiguous. The length of the CDR3 is 16 residues. V shed 0 bases and J shed 1 base, with 7 bases lying between them. Germline V gives CDR1 SGHVS, CDR2 FQNEAQ.

CDR3 region: CASSLGDRAYNEQFF. CDR3 DNA sequence: TGCGCCAGCAGCTTGGGCGACAGGGCCTACAATGAGCAGTTCTTC. This chain joins TRBV5-1 and TRBJ2-1, with TRBD1 identical over 7 bases. Germline-derived CDR1 and CDR2 are SGHRS and YFSETQ. The CDR3 runs to 15 residues. With V trimmed by 0 bases and J by 2 bases, 2 bases remained unmatched.